These 26 T cell receptor beta chains originate from one sample sequenced in a study of cytomegalovirus exposure and HLA in healthy donors. Primers for the PCR totalled 60 Vbeta and 13 Jbeta. This table comes from immunoSEQ multiplex PCR, and its TCRdb copy is limited to in-frame clones, with some not included. This sample's table reports some 150,000 clones. The sequencing sample was made of PBMCs. These receptor sequences come from a woman under 30 in good health and CMV-seropositive.

The V and J genes are TRBV7-9 and TRBJ1-6, with D tentatively TRBD1 (5 bases). Germline V gives CDR1 SEHNR, CDR2 FQNEAQ (reference sequence). This CDR3 has 12 residues. V lost 1 base, J lost 15 bases, and 10 bases lay in between. The CDR3 sequence: CASSLEGFHLHF. In DNA, the CDR3 is TGTGCCAGCAGCTTAGAGGGGTTTCACCTCCACTTT. Full variable domain (outside the CDR3, taken from reference TRBV7-9 and TRBJ1-6): DTGVSQNPRHKITKRGQNVTFRCDPISEHNRLYWYRQTLGQGPEFLTYFQNEAQLEKSRLLSDRFSAERPKGSFSTLEIQRTEQGDSAMYLCASSLEGFHLHFGNGTRLTVT.

The J gene is TRBJ1-1, the V gene TRBV2, with unresolved D. There are 13 residues in the CDR3. Trimming took 3 bases from V and 5 from J, leaving 10 bases between them. Germline V lookup: CDR1 SNHLY, CDR2 FYNNEI. DNA for the CDR3: TGTGCCAGCAGTGAGGAGGTATTGACTGAAGCTTTCTTT. Residues: CASSEEVLTEAFF.

The rearrangement joins TRBV20-1 to TRBJ1-1; perhaps TRBD1 as D (5 bases). The germline CDR1 and CDR2 sequences are DFQATT and SNEGSKA (reference sequence). V dropped 4 bases and J dropped 4 bases, with 7 bases sitting between them. The CDR3 spans 11 residues. In nucleotides, the CDR3 is TGCAGTGCTAAGACAGTCACTGAAGCTTTCTTT. Translation gives CSAKTVTEAFF.

This chain uses TRBV27 with TRBJ2-5; the match to TRBD2 covers 12 bases. J gave up 0 bases and V 3 bases, and 2 bases lay outside the gene matches. The germline V gene encodes CDR1 MNHEY and CDR2 SMNVEV (reference sequence). The CDR3 runs 16 residues. The CDR3 region has the DNA TGTGCCAGCAGTTTGGGACTAGCGGGCCACCAAGAGACCCAGTACTTC. Protein sequence: CASSLGLAGHQETQYF.

The rearrangement links TRBV4-1 to TRBJ1-5, with D perhaps TRBD1 (5 bases). The CDR3 sequence is 15 residues long. Trimming removed 1 base at V and 3 bases at J, with 10 bases between. Germline lookup yields CDR1 MGHRA and CDR2 YSYEKL. CDR3: CASSQGRGDNQPQHF. CDR3 coding DNA: TGCGCCAGCAGCCAAGGACGGGGGGACAATCAGCCCCAGCATTTT.

The chain carries TRBV30 and TRBJ1-2; possibly TRBD1 for D (5 bases). V shed 1 base and J shed 5 bases, with 8 bases lying between them. Germline V lookup: CDR1 GTSNPN, CDR2 SVGIG (reference sequence). The CDR3 runs 12 residues. The CDR3: CAWSAGRYGYTF. DNA for the CDR3: TGTGCCTGGAGTGCAGGGAGGTATGGCTACACCTTC. The full variable domain, its missing parts supplied by reference TRBV30 and TRBJ1-2, is SQTIHQWPATLVQPVGSPLSLECTVEGTSNPNLYWYRQAAGRGLQLLFYSVGIGQISSEVPQNLSASRPQDRQFILSSKKLLLSDSGFYLCAWSAGRYGYTFGSGTRLTVV.

The V call is TRBV4-2, the J call TRBJ2-3; TRBD2 matches at 10 bases. Germline V gene sequence: CDR1 LGHNA, CDR2 YNFKEQ. Trimming took 3 bases from V and 5 from J; bases not matched to a gene: 2. The CDR3 is 14 residues long. CDR3: CASSHGLAEDTQYF. CDR3 sequence (DNA): TGTGCCAGCAGCCACGGACTAGCGGAAGATACGCAGTATTTT.

V is TRBV5-4 and J is TRBJ1-1; D is undetermined. The germline CDR1 and CDR2 sequences are SGHNT and YYREEE (reference sequence). The V gene lost 3 bases and the J gene lost 4 bases, with 16 bases spanning the gap. The CDR3 spans 15 residues. The CDR3 bases are TGTGCCAGCAGCTACAGCAATGTCGTGGGCACTGAAGCTTTCTTT. Protein: CASSYSNVVGTEAFF.

This chain uses TRBV15 with TRBJ2-7, with a tentative D call TRBD2 (5 bases). The CDR3 is 14 amino acids. Germline-derived CDR1 and CDR2 are LNHNV and YYDKDF (reference sequence). Trimming took off 3 bases at V and 3 bases at J, with 12 bases between the two ends. The CDR3 coding sequence is TGTGCCACCAGCAGCGAGGGAAGGAGCTACGAGCAGTACTTC. It encodes CATSSEGRSYEQYF.

The gene calls are TRBV2 and TRBJ1-3; no firm D call. Germline values: CDR1 SNHLY, CDR2 FYNNEI. The V end lost 8 bases, the J end lost 3 bases, and 11 bases lay between the germline ends. This CDR3 has 13 amino acids. The CDR3: CASGRENGNTIYF. The CDR3 DNA is TGTGCCAGCGGGAGGGAAAATGGAAACACCATATATTTT.

J is TRBJ1-4 and V is TRBV6-1, with 9 bases matching TRBD1. CDR3 size: 15 residues. The V gene's germline CDR1 is MNHNS and CDR2 SASEGT. V lost 4 bases and J lost 4; bases outside the gene matches: 4. This CDR3 is CASSVQGADNEKLFF. CDR3 in DNA: TGTGCCAGCAGTGTACAGGGGGCTGATAATGAAAAACTGTTTTTT.

Comment on this clone: The junction departs from germline at one end; a sequencing error may be responsible. The V and J genes are TRBV11-2 and TRBJ2-3, with TRBD2 identical over 11 bases. The V gene's germline CDR1 is SGHAT and CDR2 FQNNGV. The CDR3 contains 16 residues. CDR3 sequence (DNA): TGTGCCGGCAGCTCTCTACTAGCGGGAGACACAGATACGCAGTATTTT. It is translated as CAGSSLLAGDTDTQYF.

As DNA, the CDR3 is TGCGCCAGCAGCCAAGACCTACGGAGCGAGCAGTACTTC. It translates to CASSQDLRSEQYF. The chain employs TRBV4-1 and TRBJ2-7; D remains unclear. The length of the CDR3 is 13 residues. V was shortened by 0 bases and J by 6 bases, with 9 bases between the two germline ends. CDR1 and CDR2 from the germline V gene are MGHRA and YSYEKL.

This chain uses TRBV30 with TRBJ2-2, with D unclear. CDR3 length: 15 amino acids. Germline V gene sequence: CDR1 GTSNPN, CDR2 SVGIG (reference sequence). The germline V and J ends were trimmed by 2 bases and 0 bases, with 10 bases remaining between them. This CDR3 is CAWSRVSANTGELFF. The CDR3 nucleotides are TGTGCCTGGAGTCGGGTCAGCGCGAACACCGGGGAGCTGTTTTTT. Combining the CDR3 with reference TRBV30 and TRBJ2-2 gives the whole variable domain SQTIHQWPATLVQPVGSPLSLECTVEGTSNPNLYWYRQAAGRGLQLLFYSVGIGQISSEVPQNLSASRPQDRQFILSSKKLLLSDSGFYLCAWSRVSANTGELFFGEGSRLTVL.

The chain uses TRBV6-4 and TRBJ2-7, with 9 positions matching TRBD2. The ends lost 0 bases at V and 1 base at J; junction bases unmatched: 10. Germline CDR1 reads MRHNA; CDR2 reads SNTAGT. There are 18 residues in the CDR3. The CDR3 sequence: CASSDSRKSTSGSYEQYF. As DNA, the CDR3 is TGTGCCAGCAGTGACTCGAGAAAGAGCACTAGCGGGTCCTACGAGCAGTACTTC.

This chain joins TRBV5-1 and TRBJ1-4; the D gene is possibly TRBD1 (6 bases). The V gene's germline CDR1 is SGHRS and CDR2 YFSETQ. CDR3 size: 15 residues. With 2 bases removed from V and 4 bases from J, the gap between germline ends came to 12 bases. In nucleotides, the CDR3 is TGCGCCAGCAGCTTTGATTCCAGGGGTAATGAAAAACTGTTTTTT. It specifies CASSFDSRGNEKLFF.

The V gene is TRBV28, the J gene TRBJ2-5; D gene uncertain. This CDR3 contains 15 residues. Germline CDR1 reads MDHEN; CDR2 reads SYDVKM. Deletions cut 6 bases from V and 4 bases from J, with 18 bases between. CDR3 region: CASSEVPRVLETQYF. The DNA for the CDR3 is TGTGCCAGCAGCGAGGTTCCCCGAGTGTTAGAGACCCAGTACTTC.

V is TRBV7-9 and J is TRBJ1-1; 7 bases line up with TRBD1. This CDR3 has 17 residues. V shed 7 bases, J shed 1 base, and the junction held 15 bases outside the gene matches. CDR1 and CDR2 from the germline V gene are SEHNR and FQNEAQ (reference sequence). CDR3 sequence (DNA): TGTGCCAGCACCCTCTCCGGAAGGGGGCGGGGGAACACTGAAGCTTTCTTT. This translates into CASTLSGRGRGNTEAFF.

The V call is TRBV7-2, the J call TRBJ2-3, with D possibly TRBD1 on 5 matching bases. The V gene lost 6 bases and the J gene lost 1 base, with 8 bases spanning the gap. Germline lookup yields CDR1 SGHTA and CDR2 FQGNSA. The CDR3 runs to 13 residues. CDR3 nucleotides: TGTGCCAGCAGGAAGACAGGCACAGATACGCAGTATTTT. Its translation: CASRKTGTDTQYF.

The V gene is TRBV4-1, the J gene TRBJ2-3, with D perhaps TRBD1 (5 bases). Germline values: CDR1 MGHRA, CDR2 YSYEKL. The CDR3 length is 13 residues. The ends were cut back, 5 bases at V and 3 bases at J, with 9 bases in the middle. The CDR3 loop is CASSKQGTDTQYF. CDR3 DNA: TGCGCCAGCAGCAAGCAGGGTACAGATACGCAGTATTTT.

V and J are TRBV27 and TRBJ1-1; D uncertain. Germline-derived CDR1 and CDR2 are MNHEY and SMNVEV (reference sequence). V was cut by 7 bases and J by 4 bases, with 13 bases left in between. The CDR3 has 13 residues. The CDR3 DNA is TGTGCCAGCAACCGAGGGCCGGGCACTGAAGCTTTCTTT. Its translation is CASNRGPGTEAFF.

V usage is TRBV5-1 and J usage is TRBJ1-1; D possibly corresponds to TRBD1 (5 bases). This CDR3 contains 15 residues. Trimming took off 0 bases at V and 1 base at J, with 10 bases between the two ends. Germline V CDR1 and CDR2: SGHRS, YFSETQ. CDR3 DNA: TGCGCCAGCAGCTTGGCGGCAGGGCCGAACACTGAAGCTTTCTTT. Its translation: CASSLAAGPNTEAFF. The full variable domain, completed using reference TRBV5-1 and TRBJ1-1, is KAGVTQTPRYLIKTRGQQVTLSCSPISGHRSVSWYQQTPGQGLQFLFEYFSETQRNKGNFPGRFSGRQFSNSRSEMNVSTLELGDSALYLCASSLAAGPNTEAFFGQGTRLTVV.

The chain carries TRBV30 and TRBJ2-1; 12 nucleotides match TRBD2. CDR3 length: 14 amino acids. CDR1 GTSNPN and CDR2 SVGIG come from the germline V gene (reference sequence). V dropped 7 bases and J dropped 10; count of bases not matched to a gene: 11. The CDR3 DNA reads TGTGCCTTTTCCCTAGCGGGGGGGTTGGAGGAGCAGTTCTTC. The encoded protein is CAFSLAGGLEEQFF.

V and J are TRBV11-2 and TRBJ2-1; weak D call: TRBD2 (7 bases). V was pared by 5 bases and J by 7 bases, with 24 bases between. Germline V gives CDR1 SGHAT, CDR2 FQNNGV. This CDR3 spans 17 amino acids. The CDR3 protein is CASSHILGGAPGNEQFF. The CDR3 nucleotides are TGTGCCAGCAGCCATATTCTTGGGGGGGCGCCGGGGAATGAGCAGTTCTTC.

The V call is TRBV6-6, the J call TRBJ2-5, with D possibly matching TRBD1 (5 bases). From germline, CDR1 is MNHNY and CDR2 SVGAGI (reference sequence). The CDR3 runs 14 residues. The germline V and J ends were trimmed by 2 bases and 4 bases, with 11 bases remaining between them. The CDR3, as DNA: TGTGCCAGCAGTTACGGCCAGGGTAGAGAGACCCAGTACTTC. It translates to CASSYGQGRETQYF.

This CDR3 reads CAWSPTRGTRDTQYF. In DNA form, the CDR3 reads TGTGCCTGGAGCCCTACCCGGGGGACTCGGGATACGCAGTATTTT. This chain uses TRBV30 with TRBJ2-3; D perhaps matches TRBD2 (6 bases). V dropped 3 bases and J dropped 6 bases, with 19 bases sitting between them. CDR1 and CDR2 from the germline V gene are GTSNPN and SVGIG (reference sequence). CDR3 length: 15 amino acids. Variable domain in full (rest from reference TRBV30 and TRBJ2-3): SQTIHQWPATLVQPVGSPLSLECTVEGTSNPNLYWYRQAAGRGLQLLFYSVGIGQISSEVPQNLSASRPQDRQFILSSKKLLLSDSGFYLCAWSPTRGTRDTQYFGPGTRLTVL.